These T cell receptor beta chains were read from a single sample in a study of Graves' ophthalmopathy and Graves' hyperthyroidism. Using its own MiXCR run on the multiplex PCR reads, TCRdb lists one record per CDR3 protein. The repertoire has around 1.1 million distinct CDR3 sequences, 35% to 45% of them found once; the top ten carry approximately 10%. The specimen sequenced was peripheral blood or thyroid tissue (not recorded which). These receptors were taken from an adult man with Graves' hyperthyroidism. Both conserved end residues are part of each CDR3. D genes are given only for firm matches. A row's size may be missing; if present it is once, few, many or a size class.

V	J	size	D	DNA	CDR3
TRBV7-9	TRBJ1-5	many	TRBD1	TGTGCCAGCAGCCCAATGACAGGGGTTCAGCCCCAGCATTTT	CASSPMTGVQPQHF
TRBV7-3	TRBJ2-7	.	TRBD2	TGTGCCAGCAGCTTAAGAGCGGGAGCCGAGCAGTACTTC	CASSLRAGAEQYF
TRBV7-6	TRBJ1-4	many	.	TGTGCCAGCAGCTTAACACAAGCAACTAATGAAAAACTGTTTTTT	CASSLTQATNEKLFF
TRBV10-2	TRBJ1-1	many	.	TGCGCCAGCACCGAGCGGGGGGGGAACACTGAAGCTTTCTTT	CASTERGGNTEAFF
TRBV6-5	TRBJ1-1	few	.	TGTGCCAGCAGTGTCCAGGGCTTTGCTGAAGCTTTCTTT	CASSVQGFAEAFF
TRBV9	TRBJ1-2	once	TRBD1	TGTGCCAGCAGGCCCCGGACAGGGTGGAACTATGGCTACACCTTC	CASRPRTGWNYGYTF
TRBV15	TRBJ1-3	many	.	TGTGCCACCAGCCCGGGACCCAGGTCTGGAAACACCATATATTTT	CATSPGPRSGNTIYF
TRBV4-3	TRBJ1-3	few	.	TGCGCCAGCAGCCAAGATTCTACGTACTTCTCTGGAAACACCATATATTTT	CASSQDSTYFSGNTIYF
TRBV5-1	TRBJ1-1	.	.	TGCGCCAGCAGCTTGGCGGGGCAAGGGGGAGGCACTGAAGCTTTCTTT	CASSLAGQGGGTEAFF
TRBV3-1	TRBJ2-7	few	.	TGTGCCAGCAGCCAGGCACACTACGAGCAGTACTTC	CASSQAHYEQYF
TRBV3-1	TRBJ2-7	few	.	TGTGCCAGCAGAAGATCGAGGACCTCCTACGAGCAGTACTTC	CASRRSRTSYEQYF
TRBV6-2/TRBV6-3	TRBJ2-2	few	.	TGTGCCAGCAGTCCAGGTTTCATAACGAGTGGGGAGCTGTTTTTT	CASSPGFITSGELFF
TRBV28	TRBJ2-7	.	.	TGTGCCAGCAGTGGGGCGGCAGTTTACGAGCAGTACTTC	CASSGAAVYEQYF
TRBV29-1	TRBJ1-3	many	.	TGCAGCGTTGCGACGGGGGGGACGTTAGGAAACACCATATATTTT	CSVATGGTLGNTIYF
TRBV20-1	TRBJ1-2	few	.	TGCAGTGCTAGAGTGGTCCAATATGGCTACACCTTC	CSARVVQYGYTF